One and the same sample provided the 29 T cell receptor beta chains below, sequenced in a study of shared clonotypes between healthy human individuals. As defined, naive CD8 cells were CD45RO-negative and positively selected for CCR7, with terminally differentiated effector memory CD45RA+ cells excluded. Generated by immunoSEQ multiplex PCR, the TCRdb table keeps only in-frame clones and is missing some. The sample gives some 2.1 million clones, around 93% of which show up once; 1.5% to 2% is in the top ten. The sample was naive CD8+ T cells from PBMCs. Source of these receptors: a man aged 18 to 29 in good health. Some clones in this sample may be carry-over from other donors' samples.

The CDR3 sequence is CASSFIEGQTEAFF. The CDR3 DNA follows: TGTGCCAGCAGTTTTATCGAGGGACAGACTGAAGCTTTCTTT. The chain combines TRBV27 with TRBJ1-1; 7 bases line up with TRBD1. V shed 3 bases, J shed 5 bases, and the junction held 6 bases outside the gene matches. CDR1 MNHEY and CDR2 SMNVEV come from the germline V gene (reference sequence). The CDR3 runs to 14 residues.

The chain carries TRBV27 and TRBJ1-3; D not resolved. From germline, CDR1 is MNHEY and CDR2 SMNVEV (reference sequence). V was clipped by 11 bases and J by 0 bases, with 14 bases between them. The CDR3 has 14 residues. CDR3 sequence: CASRERGSGNTIYF. The CDR3 nucleotides are TGTGCCTCCCGAGAGCGGGGCTCTGGAAACACCATATATTTT.

The chain is built from TRBV7-2 and TRBJ2-7; TRBD1 or TRBD2 may be the D gene (5 bases each). V dropped 5 bases and J dropped 5 bases, with 22 bases sitting between them. The CDR3 is 16 residues long. Germline V CDR1 and CDR2: SGHTA, FQGNSA. The CDR3, as DNA: TGTGCCAGCAGCCCGGGGTTCTTGAAGACAGTAAACGAGCAGTACTTC. As protein: CASSPGFLKTVNEQYF.

The chain uses TRBV27 and TRBJ2-1, with 12 bases lining up with TRBD1. The CDR3 contains 17 residues. CDR1 and CDR2 from the germline V gene are MNHEY and SMNVEV (reference sequence). The V and J ends lost 1 base and 7 bases, in that order; junction bases with no gene match: 8. The DNA for the CDR3 is TGTGCCAGCAGTTTATTCACGGGACAGGGGGCGCGGAATGAGCAGTTCTTC. Its protein is CASSLFTGQGARNEQFF.

This rearrangement joins TRBV15 to TRBJ2-2; 7 bases agree with TRBD2. This CDR3 comprises 14 residues. The germline CDR1 and CDR2 sequences are LNHNV and YYDKDF (reference sequence). Unmatched junction bases numbered 4, after V lost 5 bases and J lost 4 bases. Here the CDR3 reads CATSRTSATGELFF. The DNA for the CDR3 is TGTGCCACCAGCCGAACTAGCGCCACCGGGGAGCTGTTTTTT. Drawing the rest from reference TRBV15 and TRBJ2-2, the complete variable domain is DAMVIQNPRYQVTQFGKPVTLSCSQTLNHNVMYWYQQKSSQAPKLLFHYYDKDFNNEADTPDNFQSRRPNTSFCFLDIRSPGLGDTAMYLCATSRTSATGELFFGEGSRLTVL.

The chain links TRBV5-6 to TRBJ1-4; D remains ambiguous. The CDR3 is 14 amino acids. Germline V gene lookup returns CDR1 SGHDT and CDR2 YYEEEE. V lost 2 bases to trimming and J lost 0 bases, with 5 bases between them. The CDR3 region has the DNA TGTGCCAGCAGCTTAACACCAACTAATGAAAAACTGTTTTTT. This gives the protein CASSLTPTNEKLFF.

V usage is TRBV7-3 and J usage is TRBJ2-1, with D perhaps TRBD1 or TRBD2 (5 bases each). Trimming cost V 5 bases and J 6 bases, with 23 bases left between them. The CDR3 contains 17 residues. Per germline, CDR1 SGHTA and CDR2 FQGTGA. The CDR3 sequence: CASSLSGKLGTGNEQFF. The CDR3 nucleotides read TGTGCCAGCAGCCTATCGGGAAAACTAGGGACGGGCAATGAGCAGTTCTTC.

The chain links TRBV27 to TRBJ1-3; D is unclear. Trimming stripped 0 bases from V and 0 bases from J, with 6 bases between. This CDR3 spans 15 amino acids. The germline V gene has CDR1 MNHEY and CDR2 SMNVEV (reference sequence). This CDR3 reads CASSLSHSSGNTIYF. In nucleotides, the CDR3 is TGTGCCAGCAGTTTATCTCATAGCTCTGGAAACACCATATATTTT.

V and J are TRBV28 and TRBJ1-1; unclear D gene. V dropped 6 bases and J dropped 5 bases, with 16 bases sitting between them. This CDR3 is 14 amino acids long. Germline V gene sequence: CDR1 MDHEN, CDR2 SYDVKM. CDR3 residues: CASSTDRRRTEAFF. The CDR3 DNA reads TGTGCCAGCAGCACTGACCGCCGTAGGACTGAAGCTTTCTTT.

This clone was found a few times. This chain joins TRBV29-1 and TRBJ1-3, with D unclear. The germline V gene has CDR1 SQVTM and CDR2 ANQGSEA. The CDR3 sequence is 15 residues long. Trimming left V 5 bases short and J 2 bases short, with 16 bases between. In nucleotides, the CDR3 is TGCAGCGTTCTAGTTGCAAGGATAGCTGGAAACACCATATATTTT. It yields the protein CSVLVARIAGNTIYF.

The V gene is TRBV6-1, the J gene TRBJ2-4; 7 nucleotides agree with TRBD1. This CDR3 spans 17 amino acids. J lost 1 base, V lost 0 bases, and 6 bases had no gene match. Looked up from germline, CDR1 is MNHNS and CDR2 is SASEGT. The CDR3 DNA sequence: TGTGCCAGCAGTGAAGCCAAGGGGGCTGCGGCCAAAAACATTCAGTACTTC. As protein: CASSEAKGAAAKNIQYF.

The rearrangement uses TRBV25-1 and TRBJ1-2; D is undetermined. The germline gives CDR1 MGHDK, CDR2 SYGVNS. Trimming took 3 bases from V and 4 from J, leaving 9 bases between them. This CDR3 region has 13 residues. In DNA form, the CDR3 reads TGTGCCAGCAGTGAGGGCAGGTCCTATGGCTACACCTTC. This sequence encodes CASSEGRSYGYTF.

Here the CDR3 DNA reads TGTGCCAGCAGTGAAGGTTTGGTCAGGTACGAGCAGTACTTC. It yields the protein CASSEGLVRYEQYF. This sequence joins TRBV6-1 and TRBJ2-7; no clear D gene. Germline-derived CDR1 and CDR2 are MNHNS and SASEGT. CDR3 length: 14 amino acids. Trimming cost V 1 base and J 4 bases, with 11 bases left between them.

This chain uses TRBV4-2 with TRBJ2-7, with 12 bases identical to TRBD1. The V and J ends lost 9 bases and 7 bases, in that order; junction bases with no gene match: 10. The CDR3 loop spans 14 amino acids. CDR1 is LGHNA, CDR2 YNFKEQ, per germline. The chain's CDR3 is CASAPGQGAREQYF. The CDR3 DNA is TGTGCCAGTGCCCCGGGACAGGGGGCGCGAGAGCAGTACTTC.

The chain combines TRBV2 with TRBJ2-7; D may be TRBD2 (6 bases). The CDR3 extends over 15 amino acids. V dropped 6 bases and J dropped 2 bases, with 17 bases sitting between them. Per germline, CDR1 SNHLY and CDR2 FYNNEI. In DNA form, the CDR3 reads TGTGCCAGCAGGGGGCTGCGGGGCATCACCTACGAGCAGTACTTC. The encoded protein is CASRGLRGITYEQYF.

This clone was counted a single time. This chain links TRBV27 with TRBJ2-7, with 7 bases identical to TRBD2. V trimming: 6 bases; J trimming: 0 bases; junction bases outside the gene matches: 8. CDR1 and CDR2 from the germline V gene are MNHEY and SMNVEV (reference sequence). The CDR3 length is 15 residues. CDR3 nucleotides: TGTGCCAGCAGGGCGGGGGAGGGGTTCTCCTACGAGCAGTACTTC. It yields the protein CASRAGEGFSYEQYF.

The gene calls are TRBV21-1 and TRBJ1-5. TRBV21-1 is deemed a pseudogene. CDR3 size: 16 residues. CDR3 bases: TGTGCCAGCAGCAAAGTCTCGGGAAGAAGTAATCAGCCCCAGCATTTT. Protein sequence: CASSKVSGRSNQPQHF.

V and J are TRBV28 and TRBJ2-7; 12 bases match TRBD2. Germline CDR1 and CDR2: MDHEN and SYDVKM. J lost 6 bases, V lost 6 bases, and 15 bases had no gene match. The CDR3 loop spans 17 amino acids. The CDR3 here is CASSQRYPTSGSGEQYF. In DNA, the CDR3 is TGTGCCAGCAGCCAACGCTACCCGACTAGCGGGAGTGGCGAGCAGTACTTC.

As for this clone: This CDR3 is also generated by other DNA sequences in the sample. The CDR3 DNA reads TGTGCCAGCAGCGTGGGGGGTTCCACCTACGAGCAGTACTTC. This gives the protein CASSVGGSTYEQYF. V and J are TRBV9 and TRBJ2-7, with D perhaps TRBD2 (6 bases). V was trimmed by 2 bases and J by 2 bases, leaving 11 bases between them. The CDR3 is 14 residues long. Germline loops: CDR1 SGDLS, CDR2 YYNGEE.

The rearrangement joins TRBV12-5 to TRBJ1-4; 9 positions match TRBD1. Germline V CDR1 and CDR2: LGHNT, FRNRAP. V lost 5 bases and J lost 8; bases outside the gene matches: 6. The CDR3 loop spans 14 amino acids. CDR3 sequence: CASGPWTGDEKLFF. CDR3 nucleotide sequence: TGTGCTAGTGGTCCCTGGACAGGGGACGAAAAACTGTTTTTT.

CDR3: CATSEGKGGNTIYF. DNA for the CDR3: TGTGCCACCTCCGAGGGGAAGGGTGGAAACACCATATATTTT. The chain uses TRBV10-3 and TRBJ1-3; the D gene is possibly TRBD1 (5 bases). This CDR3 has 14 amino acids. Trimming removed 10 bases from V and 3 bases from J, with 16 bases in between. The germline CDR1 and CDR2 sequences are ENHRY and SYGVKD.

CDR3 nucleotides: TGTGCCAGCAGCTTAGCAGGGTACCAAGAGACCCAGTACTTC. This encodes CASSLAGYQETQYF. The chain has TRBV11-2 and TRBJ2-5; TRBD1 might be the D (5 bases). Germline V gene lookup returns CDR1 SGHAT and CDR2 FQNNGV. With 1 base removed from V and 0 bases from J, the gap between germline ends came to 6 bases. The CDR3 extends over 14 amino acids.

J is TRBJ2-2 and V is TRBV4-1, with 8 bases identical to TRBD2. This CDR3 is 15 amino acids long. Germline CDR1 and CDR2: MGHRA and YSYEKL. J gave up 6 bases and V 6 bases, and 9 bases lay outside the gene matches. Written as DNA, the CDR3 is TGCGCCAGCAGACCCAGCGGGAGAGGGTCCGGGGAGCTGTTTTTT. It codes for CASRPSGRGSGELFF.

The chain uses TRBV6-1 and TRBJ2-2, with TRBD2 matching 13 bases. The CDR3 consists of 16 residues. V was pared by 4 bases and J by 10 bases, with 9 bases of the junction left unmatched. CDR1 and CDR2 from the germline V gene are MNHNS and SASEGT. The CDR3 DNA reads TGTGCCAGCAGTGCCCTGGGACTAGCGGGGTTTGAGGAGCTGTTTTTT. The encoded protein is CASSALGLAGFEELFF.

Concerning this clone: An end of the junction does not agree with germline; a read error may underlie this. J is TRBJ1-2 and V is TRBV4-1, with no clear D. The germline V gene encodes CDR1 MGHRA and CDR2 YSYEKL. The CDR3 covers 14 residues. This CDR3 reads CASSQANRNYGHTF. As DNA, the CDR3 is TGCGCCAGCAGCCAAGCCAACAGAAACTATGGCCACACCTTC.

This chain uses TRBV6-1 with TRBJ2-1; D is unclear. This CDR3 is 15 amino acids long. Germline values: CDR1 MNHNS, CDR2 SASEGT. V lost 5 bases, J lost 0 bases, and 11 bases lay in between. CDR3 sequence: CASSLRVSSYNEQFF. The CDR3 nucleotides read TGTGCCAGCAGTCTTAGGGTGAGCTCCTACAATGAGCAGTTCTTC.

Comment on this clone: The sample holds other DNA sequences that translate to the same CDR3. The chain is built from TRBV30 and TRBJ2-7; D gene ambiguous. Germline CDR1 GTSNPN, CDR2 SVGIG (reference sequence). This CDR3 contains 11 residues. The V gene lost 0 bases and the J gene lost 4 bases, with 4 bases spanning the gap. CDR3 residues: CAWSVTYEQYF. The DNA of the CDR3 is TGTGCCTGGAGTGTAACGTACGAGCAGTACTTC.

The rearrangement links TRBV27 to TRBJ2-7, with D possibly being TRBD1 (6 bases). V was trimmed by 7 bases and J by 2 bases, leaving 15 bases between them. This CDR3 contains 14 residues. Germline CDR1 MNHEY, CDR2 SMNVEV (reference sequence). The CDR3 here is CASNRGQTPYEQYF. The CDR3, as DNA: TGTGCCAGCAATCGCGGACAGACCCCCTACGAGCAGTACTTC.

This chain uses TRBV28 with TRBJ1-2; 8 nucleotides agree with TRBD1. Germline CDR1 is MDHEN and CDR2 is SYDVKM. The CDR3 runs 16 residues. V shed 5 bases and J 1 base; nucleotides not matched to a gene: 9. CDR3 DNA sequence: TGTGCCAGCAGTACACGGACAGGGAGCTATAACTATGGCTACACCTTC. As protein: CASSTRTGSYNYGYTF.